This T cell receptor beta chain was sequenced for a study of Ad26.COV2.S vaccination and SARS-CoV-2 variants. Notes on the study in general: Participants given vaccine showed non-spike TCR breadth similar to that of placebo recipients. Reports say spike-specific CD8+ and CD4+ T cell responses covered substantial breadth after vaccination. Greater spike-specific TCR breadth was seen in vaccine recipients than in placebo recipients.

In the case of this clone: What it recognizes is unknown.

Some clones are missing from TCRdb's copy, which holds only in-frame ones; the method was immunoSEQ multiplex PCR. This repertoire shows some 290,000 clones, more than 70% found once; its top ten account for approximately 1.9%. Regarding treatment: over 15 received Ad26.COV2.S at low or high dose, single or two shots; roughly five received placebo; per-sample allocation not given. Each sample was drawn 63 days after the first injection (of vaccine or placebo). In the vaccine, an Ad26 vector expressed the SARS-CoV-2 spike of the Wuhan strain. Sequenced here: peripheral blood, sampled in a trial of Ad26.COV2.S vaccine versus placebo. This clonotype was obtained from a person between 18 and 60 years old who received the Ad26.COV2.S COVID-19 vaccine or a placebo.

In nucleotides, the CDR3 is TGCGCCAGCTCCCAGGCTATAACGACTGAAGCTTTCTTT. It is translated as CASSQAITTEAFF. J is TRBJ1-1 and V is TRBV5-1; no reliable D call. The germline V gene has CDR1 SGHRS and CDR2 YFSETQ. V was cut by 7 bases and J by 5 bases, with 15 bases left in between. CDR3 length equals 13 residues. The entire variable domain, with the rest obtained from reference TRBV5-1 and TRBJ1-1, is as follows: KAGVTQTPRYLIKTRGQQVTLSCSPISGHRSVSWYQQTPGQGLQFLFEYFSETQRNKGNFPGRFSGRQFSNSRSEMNVSTLELGDSALYLCASSQAITTEAFFGQGTRLTVV.